This T cell receptor beta chain was observed in a study of T cells in Graves' hyperthyroidism and ophthalmopathy. Using RNA transcripts as the source, TCR beta CDR3 regions were amplified. TCR CDR3 underwent first-round RT-PCR with the HTBI primer set. TCRdb reprocessed the multiplex PCR reads via MiXCR and lists one record per CDR3 protein. This sample carries just over 550,000 distinct CDR3 sequences, about 43% of them seen once, and the ten largest clones take 8.2%. With respect to this clonotype: Its specificity is not known.

This CDR3 is 12 amino acids long. Germline assignment: CDR1 DFQATT and CDR2 SNEGSKA (reference sequence). Hyperthyroidism, newly diagnosed and lasting under 2 months, affected patients aged 18 to 65. Together with thyroid ultrasound, orbital computed tomography, serum thyroxine and TRAb, clinical symptoms were used for diagnoses. Study-level results: Blood also contained most expanded thyroid clonotypes above 0.001.

This sequence originates from a woman aged 18-30 years with Graves' hyperthyroidism. The sample taken for sequencing was peripheral blood or thyroid tissue (not recorded which). The gene calls are TRBV20-1 and TRBJ2-5; D unclear. The J call may be incorrect, as the DNA end agrees better with TRBJ2-4. In DNA, the CDR3 is TGCAGTGCTAGAGATGGGCGGAACATTCAGTACTTC. Translation gives CSARDGRNIQYF.